The clone carrying this T cell receptor (beta chain) was seen a handful of times. Its antigen is not identified. CDR1 is SGDLS and CDR2 is YYNGEE in the germline V gene. This CDR3 has 16 amino acids. V was pared by 3 bases and J by 6 bases, with 12 bases of the junction left unmatched. The sample originates from a study of T cells in Graves' hyperthyroidism and ophthalmopathy. General study findings and limits: Researchers found most expanded thyroid clonotypes above 0.001 in blood as well.

Exclusion of a patient resulted from uncontrolled infection, other autoimmune disease, pregnancy or lactation. The diagnostic basis comprised clinical symptoms, serum thyroxine and TRAb, thyroid ultrasound and orbital computed tomography. The investigators amplified TCR beta CDR3 regions from RNA transcripts. Researchers ran a first-round RT-PCR on the TCR CDR3 using the HTBI primer set. TCRdb redid the calling of the multiplex PCR reads with MiXCR, one entry per CDR3 protein. The sample consists of 600,000 or so distinct CDR3 sequences, about 14% of them appearing once. The sequence was collected from a woman between 50 and 59 years old with Graves' ophthalmopathy. What was sequenced was blood. This chain connects TRBV9 to TRBJ2-4; 7 nucleotides line up with TRBD2. This CDR3 reads CASSGGPARGRNIQYF. CDR3 in DNA: TGTGCCAGCAGCGGGGGACCAGCTCGCGGGAGAAACATTCAGTACTTC. Full variable domain (outside the CDR3, taken from reference TRBV9 and TRBJ2-4): DSGVTQTPKHLITATGQRVTLRCSPRSGDLSVYWYQQSLDQGLQFLIQYYNGEERAKGNILERFSAQQFPDLHSELNLSSLELGDSALYFCASSGGPARGRNIQYFGAGTRLSVL.